The 12 T cell receptor beta chains below all came from one sample that was sequenced in a study of blood T cell repertoires in COVID-19. The method was immunoSEQ multiplex PCR; TCRdb's version includes in-frame clones alone and lacks a portion of them. In the table there are some 120,000 clones, just over 90% of which are singletons. Sequencing was carried out using peripheral blood. The receptors come from a human donor with active COVID-19. The donor label of this sample is uncertain.

This chain uses TRBV7-8 with TRBJ1-1, with a tentative D call TRBD1 (6 bases). Deletions cut 3 bases from V and 7 bases from J, with 12 bases between. This CDR3 is 13 amino acids long. CDR1 SGHVS and CDR2 FQNEAQ come from the germline V gene. CDR3 protein: CASSLRDTLEAFF. CDR3 DNA: TGTGCCAGCAGCTTGAGGGACACACTTGAAGCTTTCTTT.

The rearrangement joins TRBV5-4 to TRBJ1-4; TRBD1 aligns across 7 bases. Germline-derived CDR1 and CDR2 are SGHNT and YYREEE (reference sequence). J gave up 8 bases and V 0 bases, and 13 bases lay outside the gene matches. The CDR3 spans 17 residues. CDR3 protein: CASSLANLEGAGEKLFF. CDR3 sequence (DNA): TGTGCCAGCAGCTTGGCCAATCTGGAGGGGGCGGGAGAAAAACTGTTTTTT.

The chain is built from TRBV10-3 and TRBJ1-2; D possibly corresponds to TRBD1 (6 bases). V shed 3 bases and J shed 0 bases, with 14 bases lying between them. Germline CDR1 is ENHRY and CDR2 is SYGVKD. The CDR3 sequence is 16 residues long. The CDR3 spells CAISEKDPGANYGYTF. CDR3 sequence (DNA): TGTGCCATCAGTGAAAAAGATCCAGGGGCTAACTATGGCTACACCTTC.

The gene calls are TRBV10-1 and TRBJ1-6; 7 bases agree with TRBD1. Unmatched junction bases numbered 15, after V lost 1 base and J lost 6 bases. Germline loops: CDR1 WNHNN, CDR2 SYGVQD (reference sequence). The CDR3 is 19 amino acids. CDR3 DNA sequence: TGCGCCAGCAGTGAGTGGGAAGAACCGGGACAGCGTTTTAATTCACCCCTCCACTTT. Encoded protein: CASSEWEEPGQRFNSPLHF.

The J gene is TRBJ2-3, the V gene TRBV3-1 (or the pseudogene TRBV3-2); the D gene is possibly TRBD1 (5 bases). Germline loops: CDR1 LGHDT, CDR2 YNNKEL (reference sequence). V was clipped by 2 bases and J by 4 bases, with 16 bases between them. The CDR3 spans 16 residues. The CDR3 nucleotides are TGTGCCAGCAGCCAAAAAAGGACAAACAATGCAGATACGCAGTATTTT. Its protein product is CASSQKRTNNADTQYF.

The chain couples TRBV11-2 to TRBJ1-1; tentative D call: TRBD1 (5 bases). The CDR3 runs 16 residues. Germline CDR1 is SGHAT and CDR2 is FQNNGV. The V and J ends lost 2 bases and 7 bases respectively, with 20 bases between them. The CDR3: CASSLRGGGVASEAFF. As DNA, the CDR3 is TGTGCCAGCAGCTTAAGGGGTGGAGGGGTAGCCAGTGAAGCTTTCTTT. The full variable domain, with the rest looked up from reference TRBV11-2 and TRBJ1-1, is EAGVAQSPRYKIIEKRQSVAFWCNPISGHATLYWYQQILGQGPKLLIQFQNNGVVDDSQLPKDRFSAERLKGVDSTLKIQPAKLEDSAVYLCASSLRGGGVASEAFFGQGTRLTVV.

V usage is TRBV29-1 and J usage is TRBJ2-3; perhaps TRBD2 as D (6 bases). The CDR3 is 14 amino acids. The germline V gene has CDR1 SQVTM and CDR2 ANQGSEA. Trimming cost V 3 bases and J 0 bases, with 10 bases left between them. In DNA, the CDR3 is TGCAGCGTTGATTTTAGCGGTAGCACAGATACGCAGTATTTT. This translates into CSVDFSGSTDTQYF.

The gene calls are TRBV7-3 and TRBJ2-1, with 7 bases lining up with TRBD2. J gave up 12 bases and V 5 bases, and 22 bases lay outside the gene matches. Per germline, CDR1 SGHTA and CDR2 FQGTGA. The CDR3 runs to 17 residues. The CDR3 bases are TGTGCCAGCAGCCCCCACTCCGGGGCTAGCGGAGGGTCTTGGCAGTTCTTC. Encoded protein: CASSPHSGASGGSWQFF. Filled out from reference TRBV7-3 and TRBJ2-1, the complete variable domain reads GAGVSQTPSNKVTEKGKYVELRCDPISGHTALYWYRQSLGQGPEFLIYFQGTGAADDSGLPNDRFFAVRPEGSVSTLKIQRTERGDSAVYLCASSPHSGASGGSWQFFGPGTRLTVL.

This clone was seen a handful of times. This chain joins TRBV19 and TRBJ1-5, with 7 bases identical to TRBD1. CDR3 size: 15 residues. Germline V gene data show CDR1 as LNHDA and CDR2 as SQIVND (reference sequence). Unmatched junction bases numbered 8, after V lost 5 bases and J lost 4 bases. The CDR3 reads CASSGLGQINQPQHF. In DNA, the CDR3 is TGTGCCAGTAGTGGCCTGGGACAGATAAATCAGCCCCAGCATTTT.

The chain combines TRBV18 with TRBJ1-5; 8 nucleotides match TRBD1. CDR1 KGHSH and CDR2 LQKENI come from the germline V gene. CDR3 size: 16 residues. Trimming removed 0 bases from V and 0 bases from J; junction bases left unmatched: 1. The CDR3 loop reads CASSPPDRDSNQPQHF. In nucleotides, the CDR3 is TGTGCCAGCTCACCACCGGACAGGGATAGCAATCAGCCCCAGCATTTT.

V is TRBV5-5 and J is TRBJ1-5; no clear D. This CDR3 has 15 amino acids. Germline V gene lookup returns CDR1 SGHKS and CDR2 YYEKEE (reference sequence). Trimming took 1 base from V and 3 from J, leaving 11 bases between them. CDR3 amino acids: CASSLRQEANQPQHF. The CDR3 nucleotides are TGTGCCAGCAGCTTGAGGCAGGAAGCCAATCAGCCCCAGCATTTT.

This clone was observed a single time. The chain couples TRBV27 to TRBJ1-5; possibly TRBD1 for D (6 bases). V was pared by 5 bases and J by 3 bases, with 11 bases between. The CDR3 has 14 residues. CDR1 is MNHEY and CDR2 is SMNVEV in the germline V gene (reference sequence). CDR3 amino acids: CASSPQGYNQPQHF. CDR3 coding DNA: TGTGCCAGCAGTCCACAGGGTTACAATCAGCCCCAGCATTTT.